The 7 T cell receptor beta chains given below trace back to one sample, sequenced in a study of blood T cells in healthy people across ages. A sample-barcoded 5' primer and a J-beta primer mix were used in a second PCR of about 7 to 11 cycles. TCRdb analysed the 5' RACE reads with MiXCR anew, one entry per CDR3 protein. Here the sample spans roughly 1,500,000 distinct CDR3 sequences, approximately 32% being singletons. The specimen was blood. All receptors derive from a woman in her twenties or thirties in good health.

This clonotype has more than one count but fewer than ten. The V gene is TRBV28, the J gene TRBJ2-7; D call uncertain. The V gene's germline CDR1 is MDHEN and CDR2 SYDVKM. CDR3 size: 16 residues. The V end was cut by 3 bases, the J end by 4 bases, with 19 bases between. The CDR3 region is CASSFRTATINYEQYF. CDR3 nucleotide sequence: TGTGCCAGCAGTTTCCGGACCGCCACTATCAATTACGAGCAGTACTTC.

This clonotype was seen only once. The V gene is TRBV4-1, the J gene TRBJ1-5, with 9 bases that match TRBD1. CDR1 is MGHRA, CDR2 YSYEKL, per germline. Unmatched junction bases numbered 5, after V lost 1 base and J lost 4 bases. The CDR3 is made up of 16 amino acids. The CDR3 is CASSQAGQGLNQPQHF. In DNA, the CDR3 is TGCGCCAGCAGCCAAGCGGGACAGGGTCTGAATCAGCCCCAGCATTTT.

V gene TRBV9 combines with J gene TRBJ2-1, with TRBD2 identical over 7 bases. The CDR3 length is 12 residues. Germline V gene data show CDR1 as SGDLS and CDR2 as YYNGEE. The V and J ends lost 4 bases and 9 bases, in that order; junction bases with no gene match: 4. CDR3 in DNA: TGTGCCAGCAGCTCATGGGGGGGTGAGCAGTTCTTC. Residues: CASSSWGGEQFF. The whole variable domain, remainder taken from reference TRBV9 and TRBJ2-1, is DSGVTQTPKHLITATGQRVTLRCSPRSGDLSVYWYQQSLDQGLQFLIQYYNGEERAKGNILERFSAQQFPDLHSELNLSSLELGDSALYFCASSSWGGEQFFGPGTRLTVL.

About this clonotype itself: Possible read error: a much larger clone is one base away. CDR3: CASKDGSTDTQYF. The CDR3 DNA is TGCGCCAGCAAGGACGGGAGCACAGATACGCAGTATTTT. This sequence joins TRBV5-1 and TRBJ2-3; D ambiguous. The CDR3 has 13 residues. Trimming left V 6 bases short and J 0 bases short, with 8 bases between. The germline gives CDR1 SGHRS, CDR2 YFSETQ.

This chain uses TRBV29-1 with TRBJ1-1, with D possibly matching TRBD1 (6 bases). V shed 8 bases and J shed 5 bases, with 24 bases lying between them. In germline, CDR1 is SQVTM, CDR2 ANQGSEA. This CDR3 is 15 amino acids long. CDR3 in DNA: TGCAGCACGAGTGGGGCAGGGGTTGGACCGACTGAAGCTTTCTTT. Translated, it gives CSTSGAGVGPTEAFF.

The chain links TRBV6-2 or TRBV6-3 to TRBJ1-2; no clear D. Germline-derived CDR1 and CDR2 are MNHEY and SVGEGT. The CDR3 has 13 amino acids. The V gene lost 5 bases and the J gene lost 8 bases, with 15 bases spanning the gap. Written as DNA, the CDR3 is TGTGCCAGCAGTCTTCGATTGGACGGGGGCTACACCTTC. Protein product: CASSLRLDGGYTF.

About this clonotype: A clone one base away is much larger, so this may be a read error. The chain recombines TRBV4-1 with TRBJ2-4; D gene unclear. The J call may be in error: the DNA end matches TRBJ2-7 better. Per germline, CDR1 MGHRA and CDR2 YSYEKL. CDR3 length equals 14 residues. CDR3 nucleotide sequence: TGCGCCAGCAGGCCGGCGTTAACCGCCTACGAGCAGTACTTC. Its protein is CASRPALTAYEQYF.